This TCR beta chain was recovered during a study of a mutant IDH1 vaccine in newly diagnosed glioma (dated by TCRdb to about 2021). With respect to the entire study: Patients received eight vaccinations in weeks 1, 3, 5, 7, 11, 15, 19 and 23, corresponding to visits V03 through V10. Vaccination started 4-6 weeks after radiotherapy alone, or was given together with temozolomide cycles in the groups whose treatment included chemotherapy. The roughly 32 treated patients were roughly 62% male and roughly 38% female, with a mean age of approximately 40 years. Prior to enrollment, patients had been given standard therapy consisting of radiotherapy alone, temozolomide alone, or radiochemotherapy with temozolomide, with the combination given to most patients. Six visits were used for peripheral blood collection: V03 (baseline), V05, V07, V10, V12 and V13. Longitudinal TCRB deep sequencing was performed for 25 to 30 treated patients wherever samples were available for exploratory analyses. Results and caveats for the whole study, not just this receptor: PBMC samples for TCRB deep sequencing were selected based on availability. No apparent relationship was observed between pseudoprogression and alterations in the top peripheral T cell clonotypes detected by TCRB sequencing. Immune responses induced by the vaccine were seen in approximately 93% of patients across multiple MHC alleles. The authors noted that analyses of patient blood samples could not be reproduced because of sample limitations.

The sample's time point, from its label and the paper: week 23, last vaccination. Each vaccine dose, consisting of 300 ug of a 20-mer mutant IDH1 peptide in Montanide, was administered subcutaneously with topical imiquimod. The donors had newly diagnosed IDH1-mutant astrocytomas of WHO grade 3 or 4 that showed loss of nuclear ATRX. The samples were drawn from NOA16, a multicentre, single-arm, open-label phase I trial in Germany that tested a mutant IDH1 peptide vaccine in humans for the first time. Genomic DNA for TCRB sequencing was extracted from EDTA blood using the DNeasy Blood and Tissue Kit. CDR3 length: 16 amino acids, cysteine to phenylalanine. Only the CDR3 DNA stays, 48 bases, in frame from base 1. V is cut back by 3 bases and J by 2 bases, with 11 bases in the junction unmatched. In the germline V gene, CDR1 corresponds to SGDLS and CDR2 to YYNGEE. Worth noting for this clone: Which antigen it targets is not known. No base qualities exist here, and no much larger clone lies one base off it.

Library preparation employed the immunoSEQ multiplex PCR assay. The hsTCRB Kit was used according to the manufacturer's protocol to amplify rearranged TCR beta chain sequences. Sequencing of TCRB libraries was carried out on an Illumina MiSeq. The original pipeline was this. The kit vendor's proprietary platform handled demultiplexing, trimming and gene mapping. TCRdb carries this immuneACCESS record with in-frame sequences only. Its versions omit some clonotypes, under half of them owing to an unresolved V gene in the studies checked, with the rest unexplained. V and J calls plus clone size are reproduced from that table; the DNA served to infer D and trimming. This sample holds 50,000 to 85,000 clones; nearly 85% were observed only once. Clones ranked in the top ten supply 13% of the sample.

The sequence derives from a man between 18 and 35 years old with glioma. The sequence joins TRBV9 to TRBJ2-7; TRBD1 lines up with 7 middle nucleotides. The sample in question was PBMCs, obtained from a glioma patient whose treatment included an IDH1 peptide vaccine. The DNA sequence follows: TGTGCCAGCAGCGAATTCTGGGACAGTAAAACCTACGAGCAGTACTTC. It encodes CASSEFWDSKTYEQYF.